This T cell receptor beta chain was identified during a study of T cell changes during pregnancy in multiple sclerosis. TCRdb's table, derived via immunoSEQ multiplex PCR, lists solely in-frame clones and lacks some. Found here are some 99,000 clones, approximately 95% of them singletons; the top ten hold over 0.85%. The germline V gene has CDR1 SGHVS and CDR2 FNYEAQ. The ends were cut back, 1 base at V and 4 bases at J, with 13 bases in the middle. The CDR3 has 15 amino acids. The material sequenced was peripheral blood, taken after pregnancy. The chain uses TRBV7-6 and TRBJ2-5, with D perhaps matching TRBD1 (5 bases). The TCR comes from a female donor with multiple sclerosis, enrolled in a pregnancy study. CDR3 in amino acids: CASSLDAGQSETQYF. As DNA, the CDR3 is TGTGCCAGCAGCTTAGACGCAGGGCAGTCAGAGACCCAGTACTTC. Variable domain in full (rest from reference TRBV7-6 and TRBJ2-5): GAGVSQSPRYKVTKRGQDVALRCDPISGHVSLYWYRQALGQGPEFLTYFNYEAQQDKSGLPNDRFSAERPEGSISTLTIQRTEQRDSAMYRCASSLDAGQSETQYFGPGTRLLVL.